Following are 17 T cell receptor beta chains from one sample sequenced in a study of cytomegalovirus exposure and HLA in healthy donors. The table came from immunoSEQ multiplex PCR; TCRdb's copy has only in-frame clones and leaves some out. The sample lists roughly 300,000 clones, roughly 89% seen once, with more than 0.8% in the top ten. Specimen: PBMCs. The receptors were sampled from a woman under 30 in good health and CMV-seronegative.

This clone has just one count. The sample carries other DNA sequences with the same CDR3. The CDR3 reads CASSPRGRTEAFF. CDR3 sequence (DNA): TGTGCCAGCTCACCCAGGGGGCGGACTGAAGCTTTCTTT. The chain couples TRBV18 to TRBJ1-1, with 8 bases fitting TRBD1. The CDR3 is 13 amino acids. V shed 3 bases and J 5 bases; nucleotides not matched to a gene: 2. Germline CDR1 KGHSH, CDR2 LQKENI.

V is TRBV7-8 and J is TRBJ2-1; the D is unclear. The CDR3 is made up of 14 amino acids. CDR1 is SGHVS and CDR2 is FQNEAQ in the germline V gene. Trimming stripped 5 bases from V and 5 bases from J, with 13 bases between. The CDR3 spells CASSPPMADNEQFF. The DNA of the CDR3 is TGTGCCAGCAGCCCCCCCATGGCGGACAATGAGCAGTTCTTC. Together with reference TRBV7-8 and TRBJ2-1, the CDR3 gives the full variable domain: GAGVSQSPRYKVAKRGQDVALRCDPISGHVSLFWYQQALGQGPEFLTYFQNEAQLDKSGLPSDRFFAERPEGSVSTLKIQRTQQEDSAVYLCASSPPMADNEQFFGPGTRLTVL.

The V gene is TRBV28, the J gene TRBJ1-5, with TRBD1 matching 9 bases. V shed 10 bases, J shed 3 bases, and the junction held 10 bases outside the gene matches. Per germline, CDR1 MDHEN and CDR2 SYDVKM. The CDR3 spans 15 residues. The CDR3 protein is CATKTGGLINQPQHF. In nucleotides, the CDR3 is TGTGCCACGAAGACAGGGGGTCTAATCAATCAGCCCCAGCATTTT.

The J gene is TRBJ2-1, the V gene TRBV9, with TRBD2 as a possible D gene (5 bases). V lost 0 bases and J 9 bases, leaving 7 bases between the germline ends. Germline values: CDR1 SGDLS, CDR2 YYNGEE. The CDR3 sequence is 12 residues long. The CDR3 DNA sequence: TGTGCCAGCAGCGTAGCCGGGGTTGAGCAGTTCTTC. Protein: CASSVAGVEQFF.

The chain couples TRBV6-5 to TRBJ2-5; D not certain. V was pared by 2 bases and J by 5 bases, with 9 bases between. The CDR3 totals 13 residues. Germline lookup yields CDR1 MNHEY and CDR2 SVGAGI. Here the CDR3 DNA reads TGTGCCAGCAGTTACCCCTTTAGTGAGACCCAGTACTTC. This encodes CASSYPFSETQYF.

The chain employs TRBV27 and TRBJ1-3; D perhaps matches TRBD1 (6 bases). The germline V gene encodes CDR1 MNHEY and CDR2 SMNVEV (reference sequence). The ends were cut back, 4 bases at V and 4 bases at J, with 11 bases in the middle. This CDR3 spans 14 amino acids. CDR3 in DNA: TGTGCCAGCAGTTCAGTAACAGGGGGAAACACCATATATTTT. Amino acid sequence: CASSSVTGGNTIYF.

In this sample, this clone turned up once. This sequence joins TRBV6-5 and TRBJ1-5, with D unclear. The V and J ends lost 4 bases and 1 base respectively, with 11 bases between them. The germline CDR1 and CDR2 sequences are MNHEY and SVGAGI. This CDR3 comprises 15 residues. The CDR3 spells CASSSSGLSNQPQHF. CDR3 nucleotide sequence: TGTGCCAGCAGTTCCTCCGGACTGAGCAATCAGCCCCAGCATTTT.

V is TRBV4-3 and J is TRBJ2-7; 12 nucleotides match TRBD2. This CDR3 contains 18 residues. The trim removed 0 bases at V and 6 bases at J, leaving 12 bases unmatched. Germline CDR1 reads LGHNA; CDR2 reads YSLEER. In nucleotides, the CDR3 is TGCGCCAGCAGCCAAGATCGAGGGACTAGCGGGCGCACCGGCGAGCAGTACTTC. This encodes CASSQDRGTSGRTGEQYF.

The V call is TRBV9, the J call TRBJ1-3, with D possibly TRBD1 on 5 matching bases. Germline loops: CDR1 SGDLS, CDR2 YYNGEE. The CDR3 sequence is 17 residues long. V dropped 0 bases and J dropped 0 bases, with 13 bases sitting between them. Written as DNA, the CDR3 is TGTGCCAGCAGCGTAGGGGGACTTTCCCACTCTGGAAACACCATATATTTT. Protein product: CASSVGGLSHSGNTIYF.

This chain uses TRBV11-3 with TRBJ2-3; 11 nucleotides line up with TRBD1. CDR3 size: 14 residues. Germline V CDR1 and CDR2: SGHNT, YENEEA. With 5 bases clipped from V and 5 bases from J, the junction kept 3 bases outside the gene matches. The CDR3 here is CASSRTGGLDTQYF. The CDR3 DNA reads TGTGCCAGCAGCCGGACAGGGGGCTTAGATACGCAGTATTTT.

The chain carries TRBV6-5 and TRBJ2-3, with 9 bases lining up with TRBD2. After removal of 2 bases from V and 4 bases from J, the junction contained 7 bases not matched to a gene. The CDR3 sequence is 16 residues long. Germline-derived CDR1 and CDR2 are MNHEY and SVGAGI. The CDR3 sequence: CASSYGTSGLSDTQYF. The DNA for the CDR3 is TGTGCCAGCAGTTACGGTACTAGCGGGTTGTCAGATACGCAGTATTTT.

V usage is TRBV15 and J usage is TRBJ1-5; 8 bases fit TRBD1. Germline V CDR1 and CDR2: LNHNV, YYDKDF (reference sequence). CDR3 length: 19 residues. V lost 4 bases to trimming and J lost 0 bases; unmatched junction nucleotides: 14. The CDR3 is CATSKDRDSFGDSNQPQHF. The CDR3 DNA follows: TGTGCCACCAGCAAGGACAGGGACAGTTTCGGGGATAGCAATCAGCCCCAGCATTTT.

This clone was picked up a small number of times. The chain joins TRBV5-6 to TRBJ2-7, with D unresolved. Germline-derived CDR1 and CDR2 are SGHDT and YYEEEE. The V end lost 0 bases, the J end lost 3 bases, and 7 bases lay between the germline ends. CDR3 size: 13 residues. In nucleotides, the CDR3 is TGTGCCAGCAGCTTGGGCACTGGCTACGAGCAGTACTTC. Residues: CASSLGTGYEQYF. Filled out from reference TRBV5-6 and TRBJ2-7, the complete variable domain reads DAGVTQSPTHLIKTRGQQVTLRCSPKSGHDTVSWYQQALGQGPQFIFQYYEEEERQRGNFPDRFSGHQFPNYSSELNVNALLLGDSALYLCASSLGTGYEQYFGPGTRLTVT.

This clone was detected once. The chain joins TRBV9 to TRBJ2-1; weak D call: TRBD1 (5 bases). This CDR3 comprises 16 residues. Trimming shortened V by 0 bases and J by 2 bases, and 12 bases separated the two germline ends. CDR1 and CDR2 from the germline V gene are SGDLS and YYNGEE. Here the CDR3 reads CASSVDGARTYNEQFF. CDR3 nucleotides: TGTGCCAGCAGCGTAGATGGGGCTAGAACCTACAATGAGCAGTTCTTC.

To note about this clone: The DNA is left out, because the CDR3 cannot be placed on it with certainty; the CDR3 is given as TCRdb lists it. The chain's CDR3 is CASILDRGAAYEQYF. The chain combines TRBV2 with TRBJ2-7; the DNA was not compared with TRBD1, the D call given in the table. The CDR3 has 15 residues if both end residues are counted. Germline CDR1 reads SNHLY; CDR2 reads FYNNEI.

The chain joins TRBV9 to TRBJ1-1, with D maybe TRBD1 (6 bases). The CDR3 has 13 residues. Germline V gives CDR1 SGDLS, CDR2 YYNGEE. The V and J ends lost 1 base and 4 bases respectively, with 8 bases between them. This CDR3 is CASSVQGSTEAFF. CDR3 nucleotide sequence: TGTGCCAGCAGCGTACAGGGGAGCACTGAAGCTTTCTTT.

The chain links TRBV28 to TRBJ1-2, with D tentatively TRBD1 (6 bases). V lost 10 bases and J lost 0, with 18 bases in between. The germline V gene has CDR1 MDHEN and CDR2 SYDVKM. This CDR3 is 15 amino acids long. The CDR3 region has the DNA TGTGCCACCCCGTCCACAGGGACTACTAACTATGGCTACACCTTC. Encoded protein: CATPSTGTTNYGYTF.